These 11 T cell receptor beta chains originate from one sample sequenced in a study of cytomegalovirus exposure and HLA in healthy donors. The PCR employed 60 Vbeta primers together with 13 Jbeta primers. TCRdb's copy holds only in-frame clones and misses some; the assay was immunoSEQ multiplex PCR. The repertoire holds around 170,000 clones, with more than 75% as singletons. The material sequenced was PBMCs. The source is a man between 40 and 49 years old in good health and CMV-seronegative.

This clone was detected once. V gene TRBV28 combines with J gene TRBJ2-2; 9 nucleotides agree with TRBD1. Germline lookup yields CDR1 MDHEN and CDR2 SYDVKM. With 10 bases clipped from V and 6 bases from J, the junction kept 9 bases outside the gene matches. The CDR3 is 14 residues long. CDR3 amino acids: CATGQGRHSGELFF. The CDR3 DNA reads TGTGCCACCGGACAGGGGCGCCACTCCGGGGAGCTGTTTTTT.

The chain couples TRBV6-5 to TRBJ1-2; possible D gene TRBD1, 5 bases. This CDR3 has 12 residues. CDR1 is MNHEY and CDR2 is SVGAGI in the germline V gene. V was shortened by 5 bases and J by 5 bases, with 9 bases between the two germline ends. CDR3 nucleotide sequence: TGTGCCAGCAGTGGCGCAGGGTATGGCTACACCTTC. Encoded protein: CASSGAGYGYTF.

In this sample, this clone turned up a few times. This rearrangement joins TRBV7-2 to TRBJ2-7; unclear D gene. Germline V gene data show CDR1 as SGHTA and CDR2 as FQGNSA. The V end lost 5 bases, the J end lost 4 bases, and 15 bases lay between the germline ends. This CDR3 is 14 amino acids long. This chain's CDR3 is CASSPNSVVYEQYF. The CDR3 DNA sequence: TGTGCCAGCAGCCCAAACTCTGTGGTTTACGAGCAGTACTTC.

V usage is TRBV7-8 and J usage is TRBJ2-7, with TRBD1 matching 7 bases. The CDR3 is 17 residues long. CDR1 and CDR2 (germline): SGHVS, FQNEAQ. After removal of 2 bases from V and 2 bases from J, the junction contained 12 bases not matched to a gene. DNA for the CDR3: TGTGCCAGCAGCTTATTTGCTTCACCGGGACAGCCCTACGAGCAGTACTTC. Protein product: CASSLFASPGQPYEQYF.

In nucleotides, the CDR3 is TGTGCCAGCAGCCGCTCGGGGGGCCAGGAGACCCAGTACTTC. Protein sequence: CASSRSGGQETQYF. V and J are TRBV7-3 and TRBJ2-5, with D possibly being TRBD2 (7 bases). Germline values: CDR1 SGHTA, CDR2 FQGTGA. The CDR3 sequence is 14 residues long. Trimming shortened V by 5 bases and J by 5 bases, and 15 bases separated the two germline ends.

This clone was picked up one time. The genes are TRBV28 and TRBJ2-1, with 14 bases aligning to TRBD2. The CDR3 runs to 19 residues. Germline-derived CDR1 and CDR2 are MDHEN and SYDVKM. Trimming cost V 6 bases and J 8 bases; bases outside gene matches: 18. The CDR3 protein is CASRKGRTSGRLFGHEQFF. In DNA, the CDR3 is TGTGCCAGCAGAAAGGGCCGGACTAGCGGGAGGCTTTTCGGCCATGAGCAGTTCTTC.

The CDR3 DNA is TGTGCCAGCAGTTTACGGGGGAATAATTCACCCCTCCACTTT. This codes for CASSLRGNNSPLHF. The chain combines TRBV28 with TRBJ1-6; maybe TRBD1 (5 bases). Germline V gene lookup returns CDR1 MDHEN and CDR2 SYDVKM. V shed 2 bases and J shed 5 bases, with 7 bases lying between them. The CDR3 runs to 14 residues.

This chain connects TRBV9 to TRBJ1-6; maybe TRBD1 (5 bases). CDR1 is SGDLS, CDR2 YYNGEE, per germline. V lost 2 bases and J 9 bases, leaving 12 bases between the germline ends. There are 14 residues in the CDR3. CDR3 protein: CASSVGGIRSPLHF. The CDR3 DNA reads as TGTGCCAGCAGCGTCGGGGGGATACGTTCACCCCTCCACTTT.

The V gene is TRBV6-6, the J gene TRBJ2-2; 8 positions match TRBD2. The CDR3 has 15 residues. J lost 4 bases, V lost 6 bases, and 7 bases had no gene match. Germline assignment: CDR1 MNHNY and CDR2 SVGAGI (reference sequence). The CDR3 sequence is CASRRGTSFTGELFF. CDR3 bases: TGTGCCAGCAGGCGCGGGACTAGTTTCACCGGGGAGCTGTTTTTT.

V usage is TRBV15 and J usage is TRBJ2-1; 9 positions match TRBD2. Germline trimming cut 3 bases from V and 5 bases from J; bases unmatched to any gene: 2. The CDR3 totals 14 residues. Germline CDR1 is LNHNV and CDR2 is YYDKDF (reference sequence). DNA for the CDR3: TGTGCCACCAGCAGGGCGGGAGGGAACAATGAGCAGTTCTTC. This sequence encodes CATSRAGGNNEQFF.

This chain uses TRBV7-3 with TRBJ2-1, with 9 positions matching TRBD1. Germline V lookup: CDR1 SGHTA, CDR2 FQGTGA. V was clipped by 3 bases and J by 7 bases; unmatched bases: 7. CDR3 length equals 15 residues. The DNA of the CDR3 is TGTGCCAGCAGCTTTGGGGACAGGGCCGGGAATGAGCAGTTCTTC. Translation gives CASSFGDRAGNEQFF.